This paragraph covers one TCR beta chain sequence. In the PCR, 60 Vbeta and 13 Jbeta primers were used. Clones were sequenced by immunoSEQ multiplex PCR, and TCRdb holds only the in-frame ones, with some missing. The sample has under 200,000 clones, about 70% seen once; the top ten hold around 3%. This specimen comes from a study of cytomegalovirus exposure and HLA in healthy donors. The V and J ends lost 4 bases and 2 bases respectively, with 13 bases between them. This CDR3 contains 15 residues. Germline lookup yields CDR1 SGDLS and CDR2 YYNGEE. The sample taken for sequencing was PBMCs. The clonotype originates from a woman between 40 and 50 years old in good health and CMV-seropositive. V usage is TRBV9 and J usage is TRBJ1-3; no definite D call. CDR3: CASSPAARTGNTIYF. The CDR3 coding sequence is TGTGCCAGCAGCCCCGCCGCCAGGACTGGAAACACCATATATTTT.